A single sample gave rise to the 10 T cell receptor beta chains below, sequenced in a study of blood T cells in healthy people across ages. Using a J-beta primer mix together with a sample-barcoded 5' primer, a second PCR was run for roughly 6 to 11 cycles. TCRdb independently ran MiXCR on the 5' RACE reads; one entry per CDR3 protein. The table shows 500,000 to 600,000 distinct CDR3 sequences, with 27% occurring only once. The sample consisted of blood. These TCRs come from a woman aged 70-85 years in good health.

This clonotype showed up just once. This chain uses TRBV20-1 with TRBJ2-1, with 8 bases matching TRBD2. The length of the CDR3 is 15 residues. From germline, CDR1 is DFQATT and CDR2 SNEGSKA (reference sequence). After removal of 3 bases from V and 7 bases from J, the junction contained 11 bases not matched to a gene. The CDR3 DNA is TGCAGTGCTAGGGATAGCGGGGTGAGGCGAAATGAGCAGTTCTTC. It is translated as CSARDSGVRRNEQFF.

This clonotype was seen more than once but under ten times. This chain joins TRBV9 and TRBJ2-2; TRBD2 matches at 9 bases. V was pared by 4 bases and J by 6 bases, with 4 bases of the junction left unmatched. CDR1 and CDR2 from the germline V gene are SGDLS and YYNGEE. There are 14 residues in the CDR3. The chain's CDR3 is CASSPLAGSGELFF. CDR3 coding DNA: TGTGCCAGCAGCCCGCTAGCGGGGTCCGGGGAGCTGTTTTTT.

This clonotype was recorded many times. The chain carries TRBV20-1 and TRBJ2-5; D remains ambiguous. This CDR3 is 14 amino acids long. Trimming stripped 3 bases from V and 0 bases from J, with 11 bases between. Germline CDR1 and CDR2: DFQATT and SNEGSKA (reference sequence). CDR3 sequence: CSASREGYQETQYF. DNA of the CDR3: TGCAGTGCTAGTAGGGAAGGCTACCAAGAGACCCAGTACTTC.

To note about this clonotype: Germline is not matched at one junction end, which may reflect a read error. V and J are TRBV7-2 and TRBJ2-5; 12 nucleotides line up with TRBD2. The length of the CDR3 is 16 residues. CDR1 and CDR2 (germline): SGHTA, FQGNSA. The CDR3 DNA follows: TGTGCCAGCAGATTAACAGTTGCTAGCGGGGGGGCACCGCTGAGCTTC. As protein: CASRLTVASGGAPLSF.

The chain carries TRBV5-1 and TRBJ1-3; 8 positions agree with TRBD1. CDR1 is SGHRS and CDR2 is YFSETQ in the germline V gene. The ends lost 4 bases at V and 0 bases at J; junction bases unmatched: 3. This CDR3 has 15 residues. The CDR3 nucleotides are TGCGCCAGCAGCGCGGGGACAGGCTCTGGAAACACCATATATTTT. It codes for CASSAGTGSGNTIYF.

The chain is built from TRBV6-5 and TRBJ1-3; D gene unclear. This CDR3 contains 17 residues. V gave up 0 bases and J gave up 3 bases, with 15 bases separating them. CDR1 is MNHEY, CDR2 SVGAGI, per germline. The CDR3: CASSYSFTQGIGNTIYF. CDR3 nucleotide sequence: TGTGCCAGCAGTTACTCCTTTACTCAAGGGATTGGAAACACCATATATTTT.

With regard to this clonotype: The junction departs from the called germline gene at one end, perhaps through a read error. The J gene is TRBJ2-5, the V gene TRBV20-1; D might be TRBD1 or TRBD2, each matching 7 bases. The germline CDR1 and CDR2 sequences are DFQATT and SNEGSKA (reference sequence). The CDR3 has 14 residues. The CDR3 protein is CSASPPGGAPGAFF. The CDR3 DNA reads as TGCAGTGCTAGCCCCCCAGGGGGGGCCCCCGGTGCGTTCTTC.

This clonotype has more than one count but fewer than ten. This CDR3 reads CASSYSIGDTEAFF. CDR3 nucleotides: TGTGCCAGCAGTTACTCGATCGGGGACACTGAAGCTTTCTTT. This rearrangement joins TRBV6-5 to TRBJ1-1; D uncertain. Germline CDR1 and CDR2: MNHEY and SVGAGI. The germline V and J ends were trimmed by 0 bases and 3 bases, with 8 bases remaining between them. This CDR3 has 14 residues.

V is TRBV19 and J is TRBJ1-2; D is unclear. Trimming stripped 5 bases from V and 0 bases from J, with 13 bases between. In germline, CDR1 is LNHDA, CDR2 SQIVND (reference sequence). This CDR3 contains 15 residues. CDR3: CASSQIRVTNYGYTF. The CDR3 nucleotides are TGTGCCAGTAGTCAAATTCGGGTGACTAACTATGGCTACACCTTC.

This clonotype was counted a few times. The genes are TRBV7-8 and TRBJ2-6; D gene ambiguous. From germline, CDR1 is SGHVS and CDR2 FQNEAQ. Trimming cost V 3 bases and J 2 bases, with 11 bases left between them. The CDR3 is 16 residues long. The CDR3 is CASSFAGSAGANVLTF. CDR3 coding DNA: TGTGCCAGCAGCTTTGCCGGAAGCGCTGGGGCCAACGTCCTGACTTTC. The whole variable domain, filled in from reference TRBV7-8 and TRBJ2-6, reads GAGVSQSPRYKVAKRGQDVALRCDPISGHVSLFWYQQALGQGPEFLTYFQNEAQLDKSGLPSDRFFAERPEGSVSTLKIQRTQQEDSAVYLCASSFAGSAGANVLTFGAGSRLTVL.